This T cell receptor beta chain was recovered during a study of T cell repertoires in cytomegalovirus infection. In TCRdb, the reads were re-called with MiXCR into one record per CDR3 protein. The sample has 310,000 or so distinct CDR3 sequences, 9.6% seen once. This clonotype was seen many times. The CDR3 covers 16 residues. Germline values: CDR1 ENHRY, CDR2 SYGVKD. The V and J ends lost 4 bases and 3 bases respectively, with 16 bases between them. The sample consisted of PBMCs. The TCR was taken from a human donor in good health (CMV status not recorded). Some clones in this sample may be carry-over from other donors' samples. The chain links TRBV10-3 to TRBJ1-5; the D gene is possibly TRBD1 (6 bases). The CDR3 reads CAISGGRSGVNQPQHF. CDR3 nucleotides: TGTGCCATCAGTGGAGGGAGATCAGGGGTCAATCAGCCCCAGCATTTT.